This entry lists 22 T cell receptor beta chains sequenced from one sample in a study of CD8 T cells in ankylosing spondylitis. TCRdb ran MiXCR on the 5' RACE reads and lists one entry per CDR3 protein. The sample carries more than 250,000 distinct CDR3 sequences, around a tenth recorded once. The sequencing sample was made of blood, either unsorted or a sorted T cell fraction (not recorded which). The origin of the receptors is a female donor with ankylosing spondylitis or in good health (not recorded which).

In its sample, this clonotype was seen many times. J is TRBJ2-7 and V is TRBV5-1, with TRBD1 identical over 10 bases. Trimming at V came to 4 bases and at J to 7 bases, leaving 8 bases not matched to a gene. This CDR3 comprises 14 residues. Looked up from germline, CDR1 is SGHRS and CDR2 is YFSETQ. The CDR3 region is CASSLHRDRGEQYF. The DNA for the CDR3 is TGCGCCAGCAGCCTACACCGGGACAGGGGAGAGCAGTACTTC.

This clonotype has at least ten counts. V is TRBV20-1 and J is TRBJ2-7; a possible D gene is TRBD2 (5 bases). V lost 7 bases, J lost 4 bases, and 14 bases lay in between. The CDR3 runs to 12 residues. From germline, CDR1 is DFQATT and CDR2 SNEGSKA (reference sequence). Written as DNA, the CDR3 is TGCAGTGGGCGGCTAGCCGGTTACGAGCAGTACTTC. This encodes CSGRLAGYEQYF.

The chain recombines TRBV20-1 with TRBJ1-2; 11 bases line up with TRBD1. There are 13 residues in the CDR3. V lost 2 bases, J lost 14 bases, and 10 bases stayed unmatched. Germline assignment: CDR1 DFQATT and CDR2 SNEGSKA (reference sequence). CDR3 protein: CSARKGQGERLTF. The CDR3 DNA reads TGCAGTGCTAGAAAGGGACAGGGGGAGAGGTTGACCTTC.

Ten or more counts support this clonotype. V is TRBV5-6 and J is TRBJ1-5; D unresolved. The CDR3 extends over 15 amino acids. CDR1 is SGHDT and CDR2 is YYEEEE in the germline V gene. Trimming cost V 4 bases and J 4 bases, with 15 bases left between them. The CDR3 loop is CASSLQVTENQPQHF. In DNA form, the CDR3 reads TGTGCCAGCAGCCTCCAGGTGACGGAGAATCAGCCCCAGCATTTT. The whole variable domain, filled in from reference TRBV5-6 and TRBJ1-5, reads DAGVTQSPTHLIKTRGQQVTLRCSPKSGHDTVSWYQQALGQGPQFIFQYYEEEERQRGNFPDRFSGHQFPNYSSELNVNALLLGDSALYLCASSLQVTENQPQHFGDGTRLSIL.

This clonotype has just a few counts. The J gene is TRBJ2-2, the V gene TRBV29-1; TRBD1 agrees at 8 bases. Germline V CDR1 and CDR2: SQVTM, ANQGSEA. CDR3 length: 18 residues. J gave up 3 bases and V 1 base, and 13 bases lay outside the gene matches. CDR3 DNA: TGCAGCGTTGAAGCCTTCTTGGATGGACAGGGTCACACCGGGGAGCTGTTTTTT. Translating it yields CSVEAFLDGQGHTGELFF.

This clonotype was seen ten or more times. The chain uses TRBV20-1 and TRBJ1-2, with TRBD1 matching over 10 bases. Germline V CDR1 and CDR2: DFQATT, SNEGSKA (reference sequence). The CDR3 contains 15 residues. V trimming: 6 bases; J trimming: 4 bases; junction bases outside the gene matches: 11. The CDR3: CSASGTGVWGYGYTF. In DNA form, the CDR3 reads TGCAGTGCATCCGGGACAGGGGTTTGGGGCTATGGCTACACCTTC.

In this sample, this clonotype turned up a few times. This chain links TRBV28 with TRBJ2-1; 8 nucleotides align to TRBD2. The germline gives CDR1 MDHEN, CDR2 SYDVKM. Trimming at V came to 5 bases and at J to 3 bases, leaving 6 bases not matched to a gene. CDR3 size: 15 residues. CDR3: CASSRGGTFYNEQFF. The CDR3 nucleotides are TGTGCCAGCAGTCGCGGGGGGACCTTCTACAATGAGCAGTTCTTC.

The table lists this clonotype with many counts. The chain's CDR3 is CASSPGGTYNSPLHF. The CDR3, as DNA: TGTGCCAGCAGTCCCGGGGGAACTTATAATTCACCCCTCCACTTT. V is TRBV12-3 or TRBV12-4 and J is TRBJ1-6, with D perhaps TRBD1 (5 bases). This CDR3 region has 15 residues. The ends were cut back, 5 bases at V and 4 bases at J, with 12 bases in the middle.

This clonotype was counted many times. The J gene is TRBJ2-2, the V gene TRBV20-1; TRBD1 might be the D (6 bases). Trimming cost V 4 bases and J 2 bases, with 14 bases left between them. CDR3 size: 15 residues. Germline assignment: CDR1 DFQATT and CDR2 SNEGSKA (reference sequence). This CDR3 is CSATDWTDNTGELFF. The CDR3 coding sequence is TGCAGTGCTACAGATTGGACAGATAACACCGGGGAGCTGTTTTTT.

Many counts were recorded for this clonotype. The V and J genes are TRBV12-3 or TRBV12-4 and TRBJ2-1; D is perhaps TRBD2 (5 bases). This CDR3 is 15 amino acids long. Between the trimmed V and J ends, which lost 6 bases and 0 bases, there was a span of 12 bases. The chain's CDR3 is CASSKSGSSYNEQFF. The DNA for the CDR3 is TGTGCCAGCAGCAAAAGTGGGAGCTCCTACAATGAGCAGTTCTTC.

In its sample, this clonotype was seen many times. The chain joins TRBV20-1 to TRBJ2-4; D possibly uses TRBD1 or TRBD2 (5 bases each). Germline lookup yields CDR1 DFQATT and CDR2 SNEGSKA (reference sequence). The CDR3 spans 16 residues. V was trimmed by 2 bases and J by 1 base, leaving 15 bases between them. The DNA of the CDR3 is TGCAGTGCTAGACCGGGGCTCCCCGCTGCCAAAAACATTCAGTACTTC. This encodes CSARPGLPAAKNIQYF.

This clonotype has at least ten counts. This chain links TRBV12-3 or TRBV12-4 with TRBJ2-1; the D is unclear. V lost 6 bases and J lost 2, with 14 bases in between. The CDR3 loop spans 15 amino acids. The CDR3 nucleotides read TGTGCCAGCAGGCACAGACTCGGAACCTACAATGAGCAGTTCTTC. It codes for CASRHRLGTYNEQFF.

In the case of this clonotype: With a much larger clone just one base away, this may be a read error. The rearrangement uses TRBV5-4 and TRBJ2-1; 7 bases align to TRBD1. V lost 4 bases, J lost 2 bases, and 9 bases stayed unmatched. Germline values: CDR1 SGHNT, CDR2 YYREEE (reference sequence). The CDR3 is 16 residues long. The CDR3 DNA is TGTGCCAGCAGCCGGAAATACAGGGGCCCCTACAATGAGCAGTTCTTC. Amino acids: CASSRKYRGPYNEQFF.

This clonotype was counted between two and nine times. The CDR3, as DNA: TGTGCCAGCAGCTTAATCAGTGGGTCGGGTGGCTACACCTTC. Its translation: CASSLISGSGGYTF. The J gene is TRBJ1-2, the V gene TRBV7-2; no definite D call. This CDR3 has 14 amino acids. With 2 bases removed from V and 7 bases from J, the gap between germline ends came to 14 bases. The germline gives CDR1 SGHTA, CDR2 FQGNSA. The full variable domain, completed using reference TRBV7-2 and TRBJ1-2, is GAGVSQSPSNKVTEKGKDVELRCDPISGHTALYWYRQSLGQGLEFLIYFQGNSAPDKSGLPSDRFSAERTGGSVSTLTIQRTQQEDSAVYLCASSLISGSGGYTFGSGTRLTVV.

As for this clonotype: A read error is possible here, since a much larger clone lies one base away. The chain couples TRBV6-2 or TRBV6-3 to TRBJ2-1; a possible D gene is TRBD1 (6 bases). The CDR3 contains 15 residues. Germline V gene lookup returns CDR1 MNHEY and CDR2 SVGEGT. CDR3 residues: CASSSVGTSYNEPFF. CDR3 nucleotide sequence: TGTGCCAGCAGTTCGGTCGGGACATCTTACAATGAGCCGTTCTTC.

This clonotype was seen at least ten times. The chain has TRBV7-2 and TRBJ2-1, with 8 positions matching TRBD2. V lost 5 bases, J lost 4 bases, and 13 bases stayed unmatched. Looked up from germline, CDR1 is SGHTA and CDR2 is FQGNSA. The length of the CDR3 is 17 residues. The CDR3 loop reads CASSKPIPSGPYNEQFF. CDR3 in DNA: TGTGCCAGCAGCAAGCCCATTCCTAGCGGGCCTTACAATGAGCAGTTCTTC. The whole variable domain, filled in from reference TRBV7-2 and TRBJ2-1, reads GAGVSQSPSNKVTEKGKDVELRCDPISGHTALYWYRQSLGQGLEFLIYFQGNSAPDKSGLPSDRFSAERTGGSVSTLTIQRTQQEDSAVYLCASSKPIPSGPYNEQFFGPGTRLTVL.

At least ten counts were recorded for this clonotype. The rearrangement uses TRBV5-8 and TRBJ1-5; D is uncertain. The CDR3 runs 17 residues. Trimming stripped 0 bases from V and 0 bases from J, with 13 bases between. Per germline, CDR1 SGHTS and CDR2 YDEGEE. In nucleotides, the CDR3 is TGTGCCAGCAGCTTGGCCTTGGCCGTAGATAGCAATCAGCCCCAGCATTTT. Translated, it gives CASSLALAVDSNQPQHF. The whole variable domain, remainder taken from reference TRBV5-8 and TRBJ1-5, is EAGVTQSPTHLIKTRGQQATLRCSPISGHTSVYWYQQALGLGLQFLLWYDEGEERNRGNFPPRFSGRQFPNYSSELNVNALELEDSALYLCASSLALAVDSNQPQHFGDGTRLSIL.

This clonotype was counted ten times or more. This chain joins TRBV5-1 and TRBJ1-1; D is unclear. This CDR3 is 16 amino acids long. V dropped 0 bases and J dropped 1 base, with 13 bases sitting between them. Germline CDR1 is SGHRS and CDR2 is YFSETQ. CDR3 coding DNA: TGCGCCAGCAGCTTGGGGTCTTTGTCCAGGAACACTGAAGCTTTCTTT. Translating it yields CASSLGSLSRNTEAFF.

This clonotype was counted between two and nine times. J is TRBJ1-5 and V is TRBV27; 7 bases align to TRBD1. V dropped 6 bases and J dropped 7; count of bases not matched to a gene: 15. The germline gives CDR1 MNHEY, CDR2 SMNVEV (reference sequence). The CDR3 consists of 16 residues. CDR3: CASSQVGQGVRQPQHF. In nucleotides, the CDR3 is TGTGCCAGCAGCCAGGTGGGGCAGGGGGTACGACAGCCCCAGCATTTT.

This clonotype was observed many times. J is TRBJ2-3 and V is TRBV5-1, with 7 bases fitting TRBD2. The trim removed 0 bases at V and 2 bases at J, leaving 6 bases unmatched. In germline, CDR1 is SGHRS, CDR2 YFSETQ. This CDR3 is 16 amino acids long. CDR3: CASSLVAGEFTDTQYF. CDR3 coding DNA: TGCGCCAGCAGCTTGGTTGCGGGGGAGTTCACAGATACGCAGTATTTT.

This clonotype showed up just a few times. This chain joins TRBV18 and TRBJ2-3; D is ambiguous. The CDR3 runs 14 residues. The V end was cut by 5 bases, the J end by 3 bases, with 12 bases between. Germline V gene data show CDR1 as KGHSH and CDR2 as LQKENI. CDR3 in amino acids: CASSDVAETDTQYF. The CDR3 coding sequence is TGTGCCAGCTCAGACGTTGCTGAAACAGATACGCAGTATTTT. Full variable domain (remainder filled in from reference TRBV18 and TRBJ2-3): NAGVMQNPRHLVRRRGQEARLRCSPMKGHSHVYWYRQLPEEGLKFMVYLQKENIIDESGMPKERFSAEFPKEGPSILRIQQVVRGDSAAYFCASSDVAETDTQYFGPGTRLTVL.

This clonotype occurred a few times. The J gene is TRBJ2-7, the V gene TRBV7-2, with D possibly being TRBD1 (6 bases). Per germline, CDR1 SGHTA and CDR2 FQGNSA. The CDR3 extends over 17 amino acids. V dropped 6 bases and J dropped 6 bases, with 27 bases sitting between them. This chain's CDR3 is CASSTNPTGTLRSEQYF. The DNA for the CDR3 is TGTGCCAGCAGTACCAATCCGACCGGGACATTACGGTCCGAGCAGTACTTC.